These 19 T cell receptor beta chains originate from one sample sequenced in a study of CD8 T cells in Susac syndrome. Reverse transcription of roughly 0.45 to 1 ug RNA used random hexamers. Each CDR3 protein gets one entry after TCRdb re-called the immunoSEQ multiplex PCR reads with MiXCR. The sample carries some 300,000 distinct CDR3 sequences, approximately 85% recorded once. The sample taken for sequencing was CD8+ T cells from PBMCs. All receptors come from a human donor with multiple sclerosis.

This clonotype was observed a handful of times. The chain carries TRBV11-2 and TRBJ1-1, with D possibly matching TRBD1 (5 bases). The CDR3 is made up of 12 amino acids. Germline V lookup: CDR1 SGHAT, CDR2 FQNNGV. The V gene lost 7 bases and the J gene lost 5 bases, with 11 bases spanning the gap. In nucleotides, the CDR3 is TGTGCCAGCAACCCTTCAGGGACTGAAGCTTTCTTT. Translated, it gives CASNPSGTEAFF.

The chain links TRBV4-2 to TRBJ2-3; D is ambiguous. The CDR3 sequence is 14 residues long. Between the trimmed V and J ends, which lost 4 bases and 3 bases, there was a span of 11 bases. Per germline, CDR1 LGHNA and CDR2 YNFKEQ. This CDR3 is CASSLLLRTDTQYF. Here the CDR3 DNA reads TGTGCCAGCAGCCTATTGTTGAGGACAGATACGCAGTATTTT.

This clonotype showed up just a few times. The gene calls are TRBV12-3 or TRBV12-4 and TRBJ2-7; 7 positions agree with TRBD1. This CDR3 contains 14 residues. Trimming cost V 3 bases and J 3 bases; bases outside gene matches: 5. As DNA, the CDR3 is TGTGCCAGCAGTTTGGAGACAGGGCTCTACGAGCAGTACTTC. It codes for CASSLETGLYEQYF.

V and J are TRBV6-2 or TRBV6-3 and TRBJ2-2, with D perhaps TRBD1 (6 bases). CDR1 and CDR2 from the germline V gene are MNHEY and SVGEGT. This CDR3 contains 15 residues. Between the trimmed V and J ends, which lost 7 bases and 4 bases, there was a span of 16 bases. The CDR3 DNA reads as TGTGCCAGCATTCTCTCAGGGGCAGGCACCGGGGAGCTGTTTTTT. It yields the protein CASILSGAGTGELFF.

This chain connects TRBV5-6 to TRBJ2-5; D is uncertain. V was shortened by 7 bases and J by 4 bases, with 8 bases between the two germline ends. Germline assignment: CDR1 SGHDT and CDR2 YYEEEE. The CDR3 is 11 amino acids. The CDR3 loop reads CASQDGETQYF. The CDR3 DNA follows: TGTGCCAGCCAGGACGGAGAGACCCAGTACTTC.

The V and J genes are TRBV30 and TRBJ2-7; D possibly corresponds to TRBD2 (6 bases). This CDR3 region has 13 residues. V was trimmed by 4 bases and J by 0 bases, leaving 10 bases between them. Germline CDR1 is GTSNPN and CDR2 is SVGIG (reference sequence). CDR3 bases: TGTGCCTGGACAGGCGGGATCTCCTACGAGCAGTACTTC. It specifies CAWTGGISYEQYF.

This chain joins TRBV24-1 and TRBJ2-5; 7 bases match TRBD1. The CDR3 consists of 13 residues. The V segment lost 3 bases and the J segment 4 bases; nucleotides outside the gene matches: 1. CDR1 is KGHDR, CDR2 SFDVKD, per germline. The CDR3 sequence: CATSDPGGETQYF. CDR3 DNA sequence: TGTGCCACCAGTGATCCAGGGGGAGAGACCCAGTACTTC.

The chain combines TRBV27 with TRBJ2-7; D is possibly TRBD1 or TRBD2 (5 bases each). The V and J ends lost 7 bases and 4 bases respectively, with 14 bases between them. CDR3 size: 13 residues. The germline V gene has CDR1 MNHEY and CDR2 SMNVEV (reference sequence). This CDR3 reads CASTPGRGYEQYF. The CDR3 coding sequence is TGTGCCAGCACCCCGGGGCGAGGTTACGAGCAGTACTTC.

V usage is TRBV5-6 and J usage is TRBJ1-1; D is ambiguous. Germline CDR1 SGHDT, CDR2 YYEEEE. The V end lost 4 bases, the J end lost 8 bases, and 12 bases lay between the germline ends. There are 12 residues in the CDR3. CDR3 protein: CASSRGDREAFF. CDR3 nucleotide sequence: TGTGCCAGCAGCCGGGGAGACCGAGAAGCTTTCTTT.

The rearrangement joins TRBV4-1 to TRBJ2-3; D uncertain. There are 12 residues in the CDR3. Germline V gene lookup returns CDR1 MGHRA and CDR2 YSYEKL. V lost 1 base, J lost 5 bases, and 4 bases lay in between. CDR3 nucleotide sequence: TGCGCCAGCAGCCAAGTCCTAGATACGCAGTATTTT. Its protein is CASSQVLDTQYF.

This chain joins TRBV27 and TRBJ2-7, with 14 bases that match TRBD2. The CDR3 covers 15 residues. Unmatched junction bases numbered 6, after V lost 6 bases and J lost 5 bases. Per the germline V gene, CDR1 is MNHEY and CDR2 is SMNVEV (reference sequence). The CDR3 sequence is CASSSQTSGRDEQYF. The CDR3 DNA sequence: TGTGCCAGCAGCTCGCAGACTAGCGGGAGGGACGAGCAGTACTTC.

This clonotype was found once. The chain joins TRBV12-3 or TRBV12-4 to TRBJ1-2, with unresolved D. CDR3 size: 11 residues. Trimming stripped 5 bases from V and 6 bases from J, with 7 bases between. CDR3 DNA sequence: TGTGCCAGCAGTGCGATAAATGGCTACACCTTC. This encodes CASSAINGYTF.

V gene TRBV28 combines with J gene TRBJ1-4; the D gene is possibly TRBD1 (5 bases). The length of the CDR3 is 14 residues. The germline gives CDR1 MDHEN, CDR2 SYDVKM. V shed 3 bases and J shed 3 bases, with 8 bases lying between them. The CDR3 sequence: CASSFAGSNEKLFF. CDR3 bases: TGTGCCAGCAGTTTCGCAGGGTCTAATGAAAAACTGTTTTTT.

This clonotype has a single count. This chain connects TRBV5-6 to TRBJ2-7; D uncertain. Trimming removed 0 bases from V and 3 bases from J, with 13 bases in between. The CDR3 spans 15 residues. Germline V CDR1 and CDR2: SGHDT, YYEEEE. The CDR3, as DNA: TGTGCCAGCAGCTTGGATGGACGGCCCGACTACGAGCAGTACTTC. As protein: CASSLDGRPDYEQYF.

The count of this clonotype is one. V gene TRBV4-3 combines with J gene TRBJ1-2; 11 nucleotides line up with TRBD1. V trimming: 4 bases; J trimming: 7 bases; junction bases outside the gene matches: 11. CDR3 length: 16 amino acids. CDR1 is LGHNA and CDR2 is YSLEER in the germline V gene. CDR3 loop: CASSPPDRGRSRGYTF. In nucleotides, the CDR3 is TGCGCCAGCAGCCCGCCGGACAGGGGGCGATCGCGTGGCTACACCTTC.

V gene TRBV6-2 or TRBV6-3 combines with J gene TRBJ2-1; the D gene is possibly TRBD2 (6 bases). Per the germline V gene, CDR1 is MNHEY and CDR2 is SVGEGT. This CDR3 has 15 amino acids. V was clipped by 2 bases and J by 3 bases, with 11 bases between them. CDR3 in amino acids: CASSYGQTSYNEQFF. The CDR3 coding sequence is TGTGCCAGCAGTTACGGTCAGACTAGCTACAATGAGCAGTTCTTC.

The chain uses TRBV9 and TRBJ1-5; D is unresolved. Trimming stripped 3 bases from V and 1 base from J, with 8 bases between. The CDR3 consists of 14 residues. The germline V gene has CDR1 SGDLS and CDR2 YYNGEE. The CDR3 loop reads CASSDSGSNQPQHF. CDR3 in DNA: TGTGCCAGCAGCGACAGTGGGAGCAATCAGCCCCAGCATTTT. Combining the CDR3 with reference TRBV9 and TRBJ1-5 gives the whole variable domain DSGVTQTPKHLITATGQRVTLRCSPRSGDLSVYWYQQSLDQGLQFLIQYYNGEERAKGNILERFSAQQFPDLHSELNLSSLELGDSALYFCASSDSGSNQPQHFGDGTRLSIL.

V usage is TRBV9 and J usage is TRBJ1-1; D is possibly TRBD1 (5 bases). V dropped 1 base and J dropped 4 bases, with 14 bases sitting between them. The CDR3 sequence is 15 residues long. Per germline, CDR1 SGDLS and CDR2 YYNGEE. The CDR3 is CASSVQGRGGTEAFF. The CDR3 DNA sequence: TGTGCCAGCAGCGTACAGGGAAGGGGTGGCACTGAAGCTTTCTTT.

The chain combines TRBV10-2 with TRBJ1-1; possible D gene TRBD1, 6 bases. This CDR3 is built from 13 residues. CDR1 is WSHSY and CDR2 is SAAADI in the germline V gene. The chain's CDR3 is CAIQGGRNTEAFF. The CDR3 region has the DNA TGCGCAATACAAGGGGGGAGGAACACTGAAGCTTTCTTT.